These 2 T cell receptor beta chains originate from one sample sequenced in a study of response to subunit inactivated influenza vaccine. MiXCR was run by TCRdb on the RT-PCR reads, yielding one entry per CDR3 protein. Altogether 450,000 to 600,000 distinct CDR3 sequences are present, 6% to 9% being singletons, with the ten largest covering 10% to 15%. Sequenced here: PBMCs from blood, sampled 23 months after vaccination. Receptors originate from a man aged 45 to 75 who received an inactivated influenza vaccine.

This clonotype was seen many times. The gene calls are TRBV29-1 and TRBJ2-3; D unclear. Germline V gene sequence: CDR1 SQVTM, CDR2 ANQGSEA. This CDR3 region has 13 residues. Trimming took 4 bases from V and 2 from J, leaving 10 bases between them. Here the CDR3 DNA reads TGCAGCGTTGTCGGTCGATACACAGATACGCAGTATTTT. Translation gives CSVVGRYTDTQYF.

This clonotype was detected ten times or more. The chain carries TRBV20-1 and TRBJ2-5; 10 nucleotides align to TRBD1. CDR3 length: 14 residues. V lost 1 base, J lost 4 bases, and 3 bases stayed unmatched. Per the germline V gene, CDR1 is DFQATT and CDR2 is SNEGSKA (reference sequence). Written as DNA, the CDR3 is TGCAGTGCTAGAGTGACAGGGGGCGGAGAGACCCAGTACTTC. Its translation is CSARVTGGGETQYF.